This passage covers 14 T cell receptor beta chains from one sample sequenced in a study of shared clonotypes between healthy human individuals. TCRdb's copy holds only in-frame clones and misses some; the assay was immunoSEQ multiplex PCR. Among 330,000 or so clones, roughly 70% were seen once, and the ten largest hold 10% to 13%. The sequencing input was memory CD4+ T cells sorted from blood. Subset denoted: CD45RA-negative fraction. The receptor source for this set is a man in his thirties or forties in good health.

The rearrangement links TRBV5-5 to TRBJ2-5, with D tentatively TRBD1 or TRBD2 (5 bases each). Trimming cost V 3 bases and J 4 bases, with 13 bases left between them. From germline, CDR1 is SGHKS and CDR2 YYEKEE (reference sequence). CDR3 length equals 14 residues. The CDR3 DNA sequence: TGTGCCAGCAGCTCTCTCCGTGGGGGAGAGACCCAGTACTTC. Its protein is CASSSLRGGETQYF.

With respect to this clone: Other DNA sequences in the sample encode the same CDR3. This chain connects TRBV5-1 to TRBJ1-2; D is perhaps TRBD1 (5 bases). The CDR3 loop spans 14 amino acids. The germline CDR1 and CDR2 sequences are SGHRS and YFSETQ. Trimming left V 0 bases short and J 2 bases short, with 8 bases between. DNA of the CDR3: TGCGCCAGCAGCTTGGAGGGGCTGAACTATGGCTACACCTTC. Its translation: CASSLEGLNYGYTF. The full variable domain, completed using reference TRBV5-1 and TRBJ1-2, is KAGVTQTPRYLIKTRGQQVTLSCSPISGHRSVSWYQQTPGQGLQFLFEYFSETQRNKGNFPGRFSGRQFSNSRSEMNVSTLELGDSALYLCASSLEGLNYGYTFGSGTRLTVV.

The rearrangement links TRBV2 to TRBJ2-7; 11 bases line up with TRBD2. The germline gives CDR1 SNHLY, CDR2 FYNNEI. V lost 6 bases to trimming and J lost 8 bases; unmatched junction nucleotides: 9. CDR3 length: 14 amino acids. CDR3 sequence: CASRPGTSGYKQYF. CDR3 coding DNA: TGTGCCAGCAGGCCCGGGACTAGCGGTTACAAGCAGTACTTC.

Points on this clone: The same CDR3 can be traced to other DNA sequences in this sample. The gene calls are TRBV5-1 and TRBJ2-3, with unresolved D. CDR1 and CDR2 from the germline V gene are SGHRS and YFSETQ. The CDR3 sequence is 14 residues long. The V end was cut by 4 bases, the J end by 8 bases, with 17 bases between. The CDR3 here is CASSTLPATSTQYF. In DNA, the CDR3 is TGCGCCAGCAGCACCCTGCCGGCCACCAGTACGCAGTATTTT.

This chain uses TRBV30 with TRBJ2-4, with TRBD2 identical over 12 bases. V was pared by 1 base and J by 8 bases, with 12 bases of the junction left unmatched. From germline, CDR1 is GTSNPN and CDR2 SVGIG (reference sequence). This CDR3 is 17 amino acids long. CDR3 nucleotides: TGTGCCTGGAGTGGGGGACTAGCGGGCTCCCAAAAGGACATTCAGTACTTC. Its translation is CAWSGGLAGSQKDIQYF.

This clone was seen only once. This chain joins TRBV18 and TRBJ2-7; D not certain. V was shortened by 4 bases and J by 5 bases, with 18 bases between the two germline ends. The CDR3 sequence is 15 residues long. Germline CDR1 is KGHSH and CDR2 is LQKENI. The CDR3 DNA sequence: TGTGCCAGCTCACTCTCCATGGGTGTAATGAACGAGCAGTACTTC. Translation gives CASSLSMGVMNEQYF.

This clone was found many times. This chain joins TRBV10-2 and TRBJ2-5; no clear D. Trimming took off 7 bases at V and 1 base at J, with 10 bases between the two ends. Looked up from germline, CDR1 is WSHSY and CDR2 is SAAADI. The CDR3 extends over 13 amino acids. The CDR3 bases are TGCGCCAGCACTGGTCAGATCCAAGAGACCCAGTACTTC. This gives the protein CASTGQIQETQYF.

The chain uses TRBV19 and TRBJ2-5; TRBD2 agrees at 10 bases. The germline gives CDR1 LNHDA, CDR2 SQIVND (reference sequence). Trimming removed 8 bases from V and 5 bases from J; junction bases left unmatched: 11. The length of the CDR3 is 15 residues. CDR3 in amino acids: CASGWLAGAGETQYF. The CDR3 bases are TGTGCCAGTGGGTGGCTAGCGGGAGCCGGGGAGACCCAGTACTTC.

This chain links TRBV10-3 with TRBJ2-7; 11 nucleotides align to TRBD1. After removal of 8 bases from V and 2 bases from J, the junction contained 5 bases not matched to a gene. Germline CDR1 is ENHRY and CDR2 is SYGVKD. The CDR3 loop spans 14 amino acids. The chain's CDR3 is CAIGQDRGPYEQYF. CDR3 nucleotides: TGTGCCATCGGACAGGACAGGGGGCCCTACGAGCAGTACTTC.

This chain connects TRBV18 to TRBJ2-7; D possibly corresponds to TRBD1 (5 bases). This CDR3 has 13 residues. Germline V gene lookup returns CDR1 KGHSH and CDR2 LQKENI. Trimming cost V 2 bases and J 6 bases, with 11 bases left between them. The CDR3 is CASSPSHRGEQYF. In DNA, the CDR3 is TGTGCCAGCTCACCATCCCATAGGGGCGAGCAGTACTTC.

The chain carries TRBV5-4 and TRBJ1-1, with 7 bases identical to TRBD1. This CDR3 spans 16 amino acids. V was pared by 3 bases and J by 1 base, with 9 bases of the junction left unmatched. Germline V CDR1 and CDR2: SGHNT, YYREEE (reference sequence). The CDR3 is CASSWGTGARNTEAFF. Here the CDR3 DNA reads TGTGCCAGCAGCTGGGGCACAGGGGCTCGGAACACTGAAGCTTTCTTT.

The chain joins TRBV6-6 to TRBJ2-7; the match to TRBD2 covers 7 bases. Trimming at V came to 7 bases and at J to 5 bases, leaving 11 bases not matched to a gene. The CDR3 extends over 14 amino acids. Per the germline V gene, CDR1 is MNHNY and CDR2 is SVGAGI (reference sequence). Here the CDR3 reads CASKFGGSSDEQYF. CDR3 DNA sequence: TGTGCCAGCAAATTTGGCGGGAGTAGCGACGAGCAGTACTTC.

The chain uses TRBV27 and TRBJ1-4; D unclear. This CDR3 is 14 amino acids long. Trimming pared 6 bases from V and 8 bases from J, leaving 16 bases between. Per the germline V gene, CDR1 is MNHEY and CDR2 is SMNVEV (reference sequence). This CDR3 is CASSRRETGEKLFF. CDR3 nucleotide sequence: TGTGCCAGCAGCCGCCGGGAGACTGGGGAAAAACTGTTTTTT.

V is TRBV28 and J is TRBJ2-1; a weak D match, TRBD2 (6 bases). CDR3 length: 15 residues. Germline V gene data show CDR1 as MDHEN and CDR2 as SYDVKM. Trimming left V 7 bases short and J 2 bases short, with 15 bases between. The CDR3 loop reads CASTVWGDAYNEQFF. CDR3 in DNA: TGTGCCAGCACGGTGTGGGGGGATGCCTACAATGAGCAGTTCTTC. The complete variable domain, with remaining parts taken from reference TRBV28 and TRBJ2-1, reads DVKVTQSSRYLVKRTGEKVFLECVQDMDHENMFWYRQDPGLGLRLIYFSYDVKMKEKGDIPEGYSVSREKKERFSLILESASTNQTSMYLCASTVWGDAYNEQFFGPGTRLTVL.